The subject of this entry is one T cell receptor (beta chain). Its cognate antigen is unknown. This sample was taken from a study of T cell responses to AZD1222 COVID-19 vaccine. Germline V gene data show CDR1 as WNHNN and CDR2 as SYGVQD (reference sequence). The CDR3 loop spans 16 amino acids. V was trimmed by 0 bases and J by 4 bases, leaving 16 bases between them. Here immunoSEQ multiplex PCR was the method, and the copy in TCRdb shows in-frame clones only, minus some. The table shows roughly 60,000 clones, with 70% to 80% occurring only once. General study findings and limits: Females outnumbered males among donors, who were mostly white British; clonal diversity was possibly underestimated. When two AZD1222 doses had been given, Spike-specific TCR breadth and depth rose.

This clonotype was obtained from an adult who received the AZD1222 COVID-19 vaccine. V and J are TRBV10-1 and TRBJ2-7, with D perhaps TRBD1 or TRBD2 (5 bases each). The sequenced sample was peripheral blood, obtained 28 days after the second AZD1222 dose. CDR3 sequence reads: CASSESGSGRRYEQYF. The CDR3 coding sequence is TGCGCCAGCAGTGAGTCGGGGTCAGGGAGACGGTACGAGCAGTACTTC.